The 3 T cell receptor beta chains listed next were all sequenced from one sample in a study of T cells after posttransplantation cyclophosphamide. Busulfan-fludarabine conditioning, marrow transplant, and cyclophosphamide on days +3 and +4 were administered. Some clones are missing from TCRdb's copy, which holds only in-frame ones; the method was immunoSEQ multiplex PCR. Listed for the sample are 2,500 to 3,500 clones, none seen a single time. Specimen: PBMCs, collected after allogeneic stem cell transplant with posttransplant cyclophosphamide. Receptor source: a female patient in her 50s who received an allogeneic stem cell transplant from a related donor, was CMV-positive, and had no GVHD. Some T cells may arise from the graft donor.

Within the sample, this clone is medium-sized. The chain has TRBV19 and TRBJ1-1; D may be TRBD1 (5 bases). The V end was cut by 5 bases, the J end by 1 base, with 14 bases between. Per germline, CDR1 LNHDA and CDR2 SQIVND (reference sequence). The CDR3 contains 15 residues. The CDR3 spells CASSGPGGGNTEAFF. CDR3 DNA sequence: TGTGCCAGTAGTGGGCCAGGCGGGGGGAACACTGAAGCTTTCTTT.

The chain joins TRBV7-3 to TRBJ1-2; TRBD1 aligns across 8 bases. The V and J ends lost 3 bases and 2 bases, in that order; junction bases with no gene match: 2. The germline V gene has CDR1 SGHTA and CDR2 FQGTGA. CDR3 length equals 14 residues. The CDR3 DNA sequence: TGTGCCAGCAGCTTCGGGACAGGAAACTATGGCTACACCTTC. Its translation is CASSFGTGNYGYTF.

By share of the sample, this clone is medium-sized. V and J are TRBV10-3 and TRBJ2-5; D gene unclear. Trimming cost V 0 bases and J 2 bases, with 7 bases left between them. CDR1 is ENHRY, CDR2 SYGVKD, per germline. The CDR3 extends over 14 amino acids. CDR3 coding DNA: TGTGCCATCAGTGAGTCGAAAGGTCAAGAGACCCAGTACTTC. It specifies CAISESKGQETQYF.